Listed below are T cell receptor beta chains from one sample, sequenced in a study of T cell responses to AZD1222 COVID-19 vaccine. Data came from immunoSEQ multiplex PCR; TCRdb stores just in-frame clones and leaves some out. The data contain 130,000 to 150,000 clones, roughly four fifths of them singletons. The starting material was peripheral blood, obtained on day 0 of MenACWY control vaccination. These receptors were taken from an adult in good health. The CDR3 runs from the conserved cysteine through the conserved F or W. A D gene is named only where the DNA matches it firmly. Clone size is shown for a subset of rows, as once, few, many or a class of expanded clone.

J,D,size,V,DNA,CDR3
TRBJ1-2,NA,NA,TRBV6-5,TGTGCCAGCAGGGACAACTATGGCTACACCTTC,CASRDNYGYTF
TRBJ2-7,NA,NA,TRBV20-1,TGCAGTGCTAGTCCGAAAACCTACGAGCAGTACTTC,CSASPKTYEQYF
TRBJ1-6,NA,few,TRBV27,TGTGCCAGCAGTTTAGCCCGGGGGGGGAACTCACCCCTCCACTTT,CASSLARGGNSPLHF
TRBJ1-4,NA,once,TRBV10-2,TGCGCCAGCAGTGAAGGGTTAAGGGAAAAACTGTTTTTT,CASSEGLREKLFF
TRBJ1-4,TRBD1,NA,TRBV18,TGTGCCAGCTCACCACGACAGGGTAATAATGAAAAACTGTTTTTT,CASSPRQGNNEKLFF
TRBJ1-3,TRBD1,NA,TRBV30,TGTGCCTGGAGCCGGGACAGCTCTGGAAACACCATATATTTT,CAWSRDSSGNTIYF
TRBJ1-2,NA,NA,TRBV5-6,TGTGCCAGCAGCCGATTCGACCGGGGTTCTAACTATGGCTACACCTTC,CASSRFDRGSNYGYTF
TRBJ2-3,TRBD1,NA,TRBV7-3,TGTGCCAGCAGCTTTAAGGGGGCCAACACAGATACGCAGTATTTT,CASSFKGANTDTQYF
TRBJ1-6,NA,NA,TRBV30,TGTGCCTGGGTTACTCAGGGCTCCTATAATTCACCCCTCCACTTT,CAWVTQGSYNSPLHF
TRBJ2-5,TRBD2,NA,TRBV7-2,TGTGCCAGCAGCCTCGGACTAGTTGAGACCCAGTACTTC,CASSLGLVETQYF
TRBJ1-5,NA,NA,TRBV27,TGTGCCAGCAGTTCATGGGGGGATCAGCCCCAGCATTTT,CASSSWGDQPQHF
TRBJ2-3,TRBD2,once,TRBV4-2,TGTGCCAGCAGCTCCCGTCGCGGGGGAGGGAGCACAGATACGCAGTATTTT,CASSSRRGGGSTDTQYF
TRBJ2-2,NA,NA,TRBV19,TGTGCCAGTAATCCAGGGGGGGCGAGCGGGGAGCTGTTTTTT,CASNPGGASGELFF